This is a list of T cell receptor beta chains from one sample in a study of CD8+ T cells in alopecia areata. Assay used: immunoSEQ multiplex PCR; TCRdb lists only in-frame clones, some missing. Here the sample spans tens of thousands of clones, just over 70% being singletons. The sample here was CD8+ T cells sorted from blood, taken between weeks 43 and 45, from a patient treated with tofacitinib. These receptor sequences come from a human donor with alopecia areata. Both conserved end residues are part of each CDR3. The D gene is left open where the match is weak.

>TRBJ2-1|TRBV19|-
CASSGKIGTPEQFF
TGTGCCAGTAGTGGCAAAATCGGGACACCTGAGCAGTTCTTC
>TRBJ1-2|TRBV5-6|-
CASSFGTNYGYTF
TGTGCCAGCAGCTTCGGGACAAACTATGGCTACACCTTC
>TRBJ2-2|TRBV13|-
CASSLGTGANTGELFF
TGTGCCAGCAGCTTAGGTACGGGCGCGAACACCGGGGAGCTGTTTTTT
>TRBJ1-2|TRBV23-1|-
CASLTLGSSYTF
TGCGCCAGCTTGACTTTAGGGTCGAGCTACACCTTC
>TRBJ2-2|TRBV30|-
CAWTLRSETGELFF
TGTGCCTGGACATTACGGAGCGAAACCGGGGAGCTGTTTTTT
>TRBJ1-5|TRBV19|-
CASSIRGNNQPQHF
TGTGCCAGTAGTATCCGAGGGAACAATCAGCCCCAGCATTTT
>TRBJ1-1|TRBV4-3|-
CASSQDSRGRTEAFF
TGCGCCAGCAGCCAAGATAGTAGGGGTAGAACTGAAGCTTTCTTT
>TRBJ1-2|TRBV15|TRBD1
CATSGTASNYGYTF
TGTGCCACCTCCGGGACAGCCTCTAACTATGGCTACACCTTC
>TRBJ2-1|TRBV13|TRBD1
CASSSDRTGTFF
TGTGCCAGCAGCTCAGACCGGACAGGGACATTCTTC
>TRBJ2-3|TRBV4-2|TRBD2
CASSQDYGGADTQYF
TGTGCCAGCAGCCAAGACTACGGGGGGGCAGATACGCAGTATTTT
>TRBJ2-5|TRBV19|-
CASSIDPPGLGQETQYF
TGTGCCAGTAGTATAGATCCCCCGGGACTGGGACAAGAGACCCAGTACTTC
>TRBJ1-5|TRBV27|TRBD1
CASSLDRGSNQPQHF
TGTGCCAGCAGTTTGGACAGGGGTAGCAATCAGCCCCAGCATTTT